This TCR beta chain is drawn from a study of Graves' ophthalmopathy and Graves' hyperthyroidism. From germline, CDR1 is SGHRS and CDR2 YFSETQ. The CDR3 has 14 residues. Trimming stripped 0 bases from V and 6 bases from J, with 12 bases between. Amplification from RNA transcripts yielded the TCR beta CDR3 regions. A first-round RT-PCR used HTBI primers, followed by a second-round multiplex PCR. TCRdb recomputed calls from the multiplex PCR reads with MiXCR, one row per CDR3 protein. Among over 650,000 distinct CDR3 sequences listed, roughly 41% were seen once. There are a few counts of this clonotype. This clonotype was obtained from an adult man with Graves' ophthalmopathy. The material sequenced was peripheral blood. This chain links TRBV5-1 with TRBJ1-2, with D uncertain. CDR3 bases: TGCGCCAGCAGCTTGGATGGCCTAGTGGATGGCTACACCTTC. Its protein is CASSLDGLVDGYTF.